This TCR beta chain was captured in a study of blood T cell repertoires in COVID-19. V lost 1 base, J lost 3 bases, and 10 bases stayed unmatched. CDR3 length: 17 residues. Germline V gene sequence: CDR1 SGHTS, CDR2 YDEGEE. The protocol was immunoSEQ multiplex PCR, while the TCRdb copy is restricted to in-frame clones and leaves out a portion. The data show fewer than 200,000 clones, approximately 86% seen once. Material for sequencing was peripheral blood. This receptor was identified in a man aged 60 to 69 who had recovered from COVID-19. The chain carries TRBV5-8 and TRBJ2-3; 8 bases are shared with TRBD1. The CDR3 bases are TGTGCCAGCAGCTTGTCACTCGACAGGGGCGAGACAGATACGCAGTATTTT. This sequence encodes CASSLSLDRGETDTQYF.